This note documents a single T cell receptor (beta chain) sequence. Its antigen is undetermined. Repertoires were generated with immunoSEQ multiplex PCR, while TCRdb's copy carries only in-frame clones and drops some. In the table there are almost 70,000 clones, 92% of which are singletons. Marrow after transplant was taken from the posterior iliac crest or another site. The CDR3 is 12 amino acids. Deletions cut 5 bases from V and 9 bases from J, with 10 bases between. The V gene's germline CDR1 is SGHTA and CDR2 FQGNSA. This specimen belongs to a study of graft-versus-host responses after intestinal transplantation. For the study at large: Recipients were all induced with anti-thymocyte globulin, then given tacrolimus and steroids for 3 to 4 years. Study-wide results and caveats: Early after transplant, HvG declines were associated with peak levels of circulating GvH clones. In recipient marrow, GvH clones were found, and some appeared first in ileum or blood.

Here the sequenced sample was bone marrow, taken 700 to 850 days after intestinal transplantation. The receptor comes from a human patient who received an intestinal transplant, so some T cells may come from the graft donor. J is TRBJ2-2 and V is TRBV7-2, with D hard to call. The DNA for the CDR3 is TGTGCCAGCAGCCATGCGTCGTGGGAGCTGTTTTTT. As protein: CASSHASWELFF. The variable domain in full, with the rest retrieved from reference TRBV7-2 and TRBJ2-2, is GAGVSQSPSNKVTEKGKDVELRCDPISGHTALYWYRQSLGQGLEFLIYFQGNSAPDKSGLPSDRFSAERTGGSVSTLTIQRTQQEDSAVYLCASSHASWELFFGEGSRLTVL.